The TCR beta chain described here comes from a study of blood T cell repertoires in COVID-19. The J segment lost 7 bases and the V segment lost 2 bases, leaving 2 bases of the junction unmatched. From germline, CDR1 is MNHEY and CDR2 SVGAGI. The CDR3 has 13 residues. In the original workflow: By means of reference gene primer amplification, nucleated cell counts were estimated. Assay used: immunoSEQ multiplex PCR; TCRdb lists only in-frame clones, some missing. V and J calls and clone size are as listed in that table; D and trimming were resolved from the DNA. The repertoire holds approximately 290,000 clones, 89% seen once, with around 13% in the top ten. This clone came up a few times.

V gene TRBV6-5 combines with J gene TRBJ2-1, with TRBD1 matching 7 bases. The sequencing sample was made of peripheral blood. The receptor was derived from a woman in her sixties with acute or convalescent COVID-19. Here the CDR3 reads CASSYVQGNEQFF. DNA for the CDR3: TGTGCCAGCAGTTACGTACAGGGGAATGAGCAGTTCTTC.